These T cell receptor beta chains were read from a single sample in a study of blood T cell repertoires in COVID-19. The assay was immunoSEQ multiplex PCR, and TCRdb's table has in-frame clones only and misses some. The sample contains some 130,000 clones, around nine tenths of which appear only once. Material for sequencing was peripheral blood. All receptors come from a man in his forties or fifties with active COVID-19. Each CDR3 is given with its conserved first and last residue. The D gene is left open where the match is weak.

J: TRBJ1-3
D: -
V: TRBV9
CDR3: CASSPGLEAGNTIYF

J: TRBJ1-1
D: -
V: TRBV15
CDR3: CATSPDRGLNTEAFF

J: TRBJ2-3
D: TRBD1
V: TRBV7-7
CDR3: CASSQGQGPTDTQYF

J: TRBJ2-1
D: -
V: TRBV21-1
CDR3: CASSPRGGGNNEQFF

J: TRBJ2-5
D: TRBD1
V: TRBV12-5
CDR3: CASGSPGTGGLKGTQYF

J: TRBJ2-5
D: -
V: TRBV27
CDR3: CASRRAGRETQYF

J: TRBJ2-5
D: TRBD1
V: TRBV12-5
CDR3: CASGLEMGQGQETQYF

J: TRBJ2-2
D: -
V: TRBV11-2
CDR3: CASRMQMLAGELFF

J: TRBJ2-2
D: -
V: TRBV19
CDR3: CASSLTRNTGELFF

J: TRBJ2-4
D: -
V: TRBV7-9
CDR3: CASSLEVVVGLDIQYF

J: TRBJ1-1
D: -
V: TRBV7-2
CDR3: CASSLSGQRNTEAFF

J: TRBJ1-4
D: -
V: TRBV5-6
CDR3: CASSSGQGLGQKLFF

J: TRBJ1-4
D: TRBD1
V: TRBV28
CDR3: CASSLAGTGGEKLFF

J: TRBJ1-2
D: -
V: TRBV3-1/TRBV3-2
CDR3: CASSPLTNYGYTF

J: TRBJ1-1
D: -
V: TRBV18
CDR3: CASSPRSGTYGDTEAFF

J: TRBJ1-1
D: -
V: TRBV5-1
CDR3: CASSLGGVDTEAFF

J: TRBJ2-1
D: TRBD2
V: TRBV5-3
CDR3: CARSAKPSGSIYNEQFF

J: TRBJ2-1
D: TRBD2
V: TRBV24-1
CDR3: CATSFQAGGLNEQFF

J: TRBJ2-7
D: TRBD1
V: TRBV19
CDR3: CASSIEGTGGSYEQYF

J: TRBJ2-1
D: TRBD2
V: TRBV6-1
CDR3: CASSKGLAGGSTYNEQFF

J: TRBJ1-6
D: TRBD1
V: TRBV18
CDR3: CASSPPRQGAPNSPLHF

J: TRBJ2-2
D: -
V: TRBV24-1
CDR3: CASQDSNTGELFF

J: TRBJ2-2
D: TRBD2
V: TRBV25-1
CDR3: CARKTSGANTGELFF

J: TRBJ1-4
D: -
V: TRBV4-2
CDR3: CASSQDGPGRNEKLFF

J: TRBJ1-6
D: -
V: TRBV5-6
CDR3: CASSLVQWSNSPLHF

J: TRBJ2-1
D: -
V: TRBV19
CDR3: CASSIGGSGEQFF

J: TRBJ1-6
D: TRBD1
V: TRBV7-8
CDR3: CASSLYDRDRAYNSPLHF

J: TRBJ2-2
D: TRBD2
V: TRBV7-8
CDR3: CASSLIGDYATGELFF

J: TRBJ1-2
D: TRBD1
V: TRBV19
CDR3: CASSSRDRSNYGYTF

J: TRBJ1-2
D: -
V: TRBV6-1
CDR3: CASSDGGRYGYTF

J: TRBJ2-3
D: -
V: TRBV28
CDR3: CASSQVPDTQYF

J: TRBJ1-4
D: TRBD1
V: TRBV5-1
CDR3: CATSGGRTNEKLFF

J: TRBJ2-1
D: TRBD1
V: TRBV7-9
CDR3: CASSGGRQGPYNEQFF

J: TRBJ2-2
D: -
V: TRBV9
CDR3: CASSVVGVGELFF

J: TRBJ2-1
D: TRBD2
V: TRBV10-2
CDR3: CASSGGLAPYNEQFF

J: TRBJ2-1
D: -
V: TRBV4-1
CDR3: CASSQDWRGNYNEQFF

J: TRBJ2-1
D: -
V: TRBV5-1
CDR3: CASSLAQTSGGEQFF

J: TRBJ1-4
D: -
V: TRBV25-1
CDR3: CASSEVDSYNEKLFF

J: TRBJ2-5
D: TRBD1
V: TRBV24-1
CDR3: CATSDWGTGEQETQYF

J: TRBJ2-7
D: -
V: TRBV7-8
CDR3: CASSLGPPRQGLEQYF

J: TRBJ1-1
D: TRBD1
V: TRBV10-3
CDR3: CAIRGTDFHEAFF

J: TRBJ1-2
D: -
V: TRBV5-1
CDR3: CASSLANRDYGYTF

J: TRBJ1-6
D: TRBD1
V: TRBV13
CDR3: CASSTSYRGGGSSPLHF

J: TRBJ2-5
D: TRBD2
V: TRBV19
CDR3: CASSIGTSGPQYF

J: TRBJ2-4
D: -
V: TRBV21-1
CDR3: CASSIPGSLAKNIQYF

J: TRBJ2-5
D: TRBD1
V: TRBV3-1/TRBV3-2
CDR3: CASSQGGPGTGGAQTQYF

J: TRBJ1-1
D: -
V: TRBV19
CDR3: CASSEGGPNTEAFF

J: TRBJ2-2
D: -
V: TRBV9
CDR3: CASSARTRPLGTGELFF

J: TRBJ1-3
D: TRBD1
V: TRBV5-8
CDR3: CASSLGTGQGNTIYF

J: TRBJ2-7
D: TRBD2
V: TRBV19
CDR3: CATERTSGTYEQYF

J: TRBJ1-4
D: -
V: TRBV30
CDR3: CAWSNARGNEKLFF

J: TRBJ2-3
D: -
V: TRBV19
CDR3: CASSNFPSTDTQYF